This TCR beta chain came from a study of spatial heterogeneity in lung cancer. Study information: Detection consistently yielded more beta chains than alpha chains. General study findings and limits: Tumors with more nonsynonymous mutations had more expanded intratumoral alpha and beta TCRs. Alpha and beta chain coverage of tumor T cells was estimated at about 7.3% and 13%, respectively.

TCRdb itself ran the 5' RACE reads through MiXCR, one entry per CDR3 protein. The table has 3,200 or so distinct CDR3 sequences, roughly 12% seen once. By frequency in the sample, this clonotype is medium-sized (0.01 to 0.1%). Its specificity is unknown. Stated time point: sample taken at primary tumor resection. The TCR sequence derives from a male donor with early-stage non-small cell lung cancer. The sequencing used lung tumor tissue, collected at surgery.

The CDR3 loop is CSARGTSGGALGQETQYF. CDR3 DNA sequence: TGCAGTGCTAGAGGAACTAGCGGGGGGGCCTTAGGGCAAGAGACCCAGTACTTC. V is TRBV20-1 and J is TRBJ2-5; 13 positions agree with TRBD2. CDR1 is DFQATT and CDR2 is SNEGSKA in the germline V gene (reference sequence). V lost 1 base and J lost 2; bases outside the gene matches: 10. There are 18 residues in the CDR3.